This entry is about one T cell receptor beta chain. Its antigen has not been determined. From each donor, a roughly 2.6 ml peripheral blood sample was collected into PAXgene tubes and stored at -80 degrees C. Without any T cell sorting, total RNA was extracted from whole blood using the PAXgene blood miRNA kit on an automated QIAcube. Deep TCRalpha and TCRbeta repertoire profiling with unique molecular barcoding was performed on peripheral blood of monozygotic twin pairs concordant or discordant for inflammatory bowel disease. Smoking habits were recorded for all twin pairs, and individuals were classified as current, former or never smokers. The data belong to a study of monozygotic twins with inflammatory bowel disease (dated by TCRdb to between 2017 and 2020). Concerning the study at large: In total, approximately 30 monozygotic twin pairs made up the full study: 19 Danish pairs, all IBD-discordant, plus nine German pairs, of which four were IBD-concordant and five were IBD-discordant. Within discordant pairs, disease-associated traits were sought mainly by comparing IBD patients with their genetically identical healthy co-twins. Each individual had, on average, about 151 000 unique TCRalpha sequences and 181 000 unique TCRbeta sequences available for analysis.

Broad study findings and their caveats: No single strong signal or clonotype linked to IBD turned up in the results, so the idea that one exists was not supported. A decrease in TCRbeta repertoire diversity, as measured by inverse Simpson index, was observed in IBD patients compared with their healthy co-twins. Differing immunosuppressive treatments among patients may have added background noise and inter-individual variability to the repertoires. The analysis was unable to tell different T cell subtypes apart. Fewer clonotypes were shared with other individuals by IBD patients than by healthy twins, most markedly in patients showing signs of disease activity. Repertoire similarity did not differ between concordant and discordant twins, which could be due to limited statistical power.

Receptor amplification or capture employed 5' RACE. Each TCR library was prepared from around 3,400 ng of total RNA. For each sample, cDNA synthesis was carried out in eight separate reactions using SMARTScribe reverse transcriptase. During cDNA synthesis, unique molecular identifiers containing a 6-nucleotide sample barcode were introduced by template switching. TCRalpha and TCRbeta cDNA was amplified in two nested PCRs of 16 and 9 cycles, and bead purification was carried out after each PCR. Before amplification, the cDNA was treated with uracil DNA-glycosylase and purified using the QIAquick PCR purification kit. The second PCR added Illumina TruSeq-compatible adapters along with sample-specific barcodes. Library quality and concentration were checked on TapeStation and Qubit, and libraries were pooled at around 5 ng each. The pooled libraries were sequenced with 2 x 100 bp reads and custom sequencing primers on an Illumina HiSeq2500 single-index Rapid Run. Regarding the original processing steps: MiGEC version 1.2.6 was used for UMI-based consensus assembly, which corrected PCR and sequencing errors. MiXCR version 2.1.1 was used for V(D)J alignment, clonotype assembly and CDR3 extraction. To normalise gene usage, clonotype sharing and MAIT/NKT TCR abundance, the top 1000, 10 000 and 20 000 clonotypes in each sample were analysed. Diversity was computed as the inverse Simpson index with the vegan R package after downsampling to 27 000 UMIs. Paired Mann-Whitney U tests on discordant twin pairs were used, with Benjamini-Hochberg multiple-testing correction. TCRdb reprocessed the sequencing reads and holds a single record per CDR3 protein sequence, with no DNA. These V and J calls originate from TCRdb's pipeline instead of the authors' own analysis. This sample's records show a few hundred thousand distinct CDR3 sequences. Of the sample, 2% to 2.5% falls within the top ten clones.

According to the germline V gene, CDR1 reads KGHSH and CDR2 reads LQKENI. Counted from cysteine to phenylalanine, this CDR3 has 12 amino acids. No DNA has been recorded. The sample taken for sequencing was blood. The chain was built from TRBV18 and TRBJ2-3. The clonotype originates from a human donor with ulcerative colitis or Crohn's disease, or a healthy co-twin of an affected twin (not recorded which). Here the CDR3 is given as CASSPSTDTQYF.